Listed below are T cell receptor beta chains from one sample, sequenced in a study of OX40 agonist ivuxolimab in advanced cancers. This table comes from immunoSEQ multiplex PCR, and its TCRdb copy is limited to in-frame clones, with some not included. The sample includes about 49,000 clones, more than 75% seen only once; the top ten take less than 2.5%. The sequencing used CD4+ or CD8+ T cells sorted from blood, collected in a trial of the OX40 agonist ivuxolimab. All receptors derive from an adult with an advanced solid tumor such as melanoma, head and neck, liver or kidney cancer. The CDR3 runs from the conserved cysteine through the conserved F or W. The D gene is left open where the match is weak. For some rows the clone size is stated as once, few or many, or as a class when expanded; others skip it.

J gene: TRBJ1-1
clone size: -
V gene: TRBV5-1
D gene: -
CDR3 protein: CASSSLVDFNTEAFF
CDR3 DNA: TGCGCCAGCAGCTCCCTAGTGGACTTTAACACTGAAGCTTTCTTT

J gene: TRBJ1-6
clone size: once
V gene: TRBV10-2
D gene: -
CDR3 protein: CASRLDLNSPLHF
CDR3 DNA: TGCGCCAGCAGGTTGGACCTCAATTCACCCCTCCACTTT

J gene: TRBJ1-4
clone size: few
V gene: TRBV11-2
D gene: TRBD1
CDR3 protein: CASSPGDRGFEKLFF
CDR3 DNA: TGTGCCAGCAGCCCGGGGGACAGGGGGTTTGAAAAACTGTTTTTT

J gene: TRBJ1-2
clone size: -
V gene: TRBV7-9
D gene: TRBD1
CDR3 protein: CASSLVGGGYGYTF
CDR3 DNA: TGTGCCAGCAGCTTAGTAGGGGGCGGATATGGCTACACCTTC

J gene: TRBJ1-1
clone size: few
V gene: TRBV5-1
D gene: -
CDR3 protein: CASSFPGDTEAFF
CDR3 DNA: TGCGCCAGCAGCTTCCCAGGGGACACTGAAGCTTTCTTT

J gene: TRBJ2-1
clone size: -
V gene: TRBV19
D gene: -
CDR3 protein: CASTPTPGYNEQFF
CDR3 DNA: TGTGCCAGTACCCCGACGCCCGGGTACAATGAGCAGTTCTTC

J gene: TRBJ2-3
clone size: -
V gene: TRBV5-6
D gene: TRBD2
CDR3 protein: CASSFPGTTTRDTQYF
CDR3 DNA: TGTGCCAGCAGCTTTCCCGGGACTACCACTCGGGATACGCAGTATTTT

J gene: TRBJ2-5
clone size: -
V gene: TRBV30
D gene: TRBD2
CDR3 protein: CAWSRLAGGGGETQYF
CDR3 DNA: TGTGCCTGGAGTAGACTAGCGGGAGGGGGGGGTGAGACCCAGTACTTC

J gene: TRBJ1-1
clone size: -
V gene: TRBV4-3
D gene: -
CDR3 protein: CASSRAPNTEAFF
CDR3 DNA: TGCGCCAGCAGCCGGGCACCTAACACTGAAGCTTTCTTT

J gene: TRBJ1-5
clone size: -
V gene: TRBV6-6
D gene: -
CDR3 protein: CASSYSHNQPQHF
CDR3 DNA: TGTGCCAGCAGTTACTCGCATAATCAGCCCCAGCATTTT

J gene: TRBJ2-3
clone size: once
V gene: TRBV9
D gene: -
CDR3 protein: CASSLRSSTRTDTQYF
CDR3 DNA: TGTGCCAGCAGCTTAAGATCCTCCACCCGCACAGATACGCAGTATTTT

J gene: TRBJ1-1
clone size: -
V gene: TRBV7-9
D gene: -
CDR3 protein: CASSFLGGTEAFF
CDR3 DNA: TGTGCCAGCAGCTTTTTAGGTGGGACTGAAGCTTTCTTT

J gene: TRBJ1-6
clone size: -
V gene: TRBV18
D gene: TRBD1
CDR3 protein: CASSPLGDSNSPLHF
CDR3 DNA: TGTGCCAGCTCACCGCTAGGGGACAGCAATTCACCCCTCCACTTT

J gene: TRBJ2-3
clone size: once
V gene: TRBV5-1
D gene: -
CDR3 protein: CASSLDRWDTQYF
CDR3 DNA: TGCGCCAGCAGCTTGGATCGATGGGATACGCAGTATTTT

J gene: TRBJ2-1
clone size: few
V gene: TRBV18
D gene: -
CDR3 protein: CASSLLGASGPHEQFF
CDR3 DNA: TGTGCCAGCTCACTTCTGGGGGCTAGCGGCCCCCATGAGCAGTTCTTC